This T cell receptor (beta chain) was identified in a study of blood T cell repertoires in COVID-19. Turning to the study itself: In each case, the material was cDNA or gDNA derived from T cells, B-cell-depleted T cells, or PBMCs.

V lost 4 bases and J 3 bases, leaving 12 bases between the germline ends. This CDR3 is 14 amino acids long. CDR1 and CDR2 from the germline V gene are MRHNA and SNTAGT. The authors' processing: How many nucleated cells were present was estimated from reference gene primer amplification. The assay was immunoSEQ multiplex PCR, and TCRdb's table has in-frame clones only and misses some. The V and J calls and clone size are taken from that table; D and trimming were inferred from the DNA. The table records hundreds of thousands of clones, around 89% of them present only once. The receptor was derived from a woman in her twenties or thirties with COVID-19, enrolled during active disease. The sequenced sample consisted of peripheral blood. The chain employs TRBV6-4 and TRBJ1-2; D unclear. This CDR3 is CASSVGQRDYGYTF. DNA of the CDR3: TGTGCCAGCAGTGTGGGCCAGCGGGACTATGGCTACACCTTC.